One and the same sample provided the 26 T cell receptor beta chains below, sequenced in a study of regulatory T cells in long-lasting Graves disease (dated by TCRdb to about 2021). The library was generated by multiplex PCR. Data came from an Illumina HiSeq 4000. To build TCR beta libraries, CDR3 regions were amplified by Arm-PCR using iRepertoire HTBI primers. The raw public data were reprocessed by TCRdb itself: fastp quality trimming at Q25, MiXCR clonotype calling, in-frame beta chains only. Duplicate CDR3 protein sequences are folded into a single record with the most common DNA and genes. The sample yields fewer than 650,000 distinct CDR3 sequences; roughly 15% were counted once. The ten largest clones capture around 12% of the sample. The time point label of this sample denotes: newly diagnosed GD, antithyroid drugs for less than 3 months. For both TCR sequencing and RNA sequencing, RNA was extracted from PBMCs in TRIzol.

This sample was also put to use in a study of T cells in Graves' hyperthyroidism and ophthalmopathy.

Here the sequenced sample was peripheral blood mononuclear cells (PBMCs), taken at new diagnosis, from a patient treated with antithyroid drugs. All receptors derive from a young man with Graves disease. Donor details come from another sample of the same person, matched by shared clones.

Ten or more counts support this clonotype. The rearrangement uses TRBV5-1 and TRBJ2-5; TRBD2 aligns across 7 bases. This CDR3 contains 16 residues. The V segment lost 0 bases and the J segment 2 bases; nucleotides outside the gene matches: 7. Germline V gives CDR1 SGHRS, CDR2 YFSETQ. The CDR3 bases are TGCGCCAGCAGCTTGGAGGCTAGCGGCCTACAAGAGACCCAGTACTTC. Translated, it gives CASSLEASGLQETQYF.

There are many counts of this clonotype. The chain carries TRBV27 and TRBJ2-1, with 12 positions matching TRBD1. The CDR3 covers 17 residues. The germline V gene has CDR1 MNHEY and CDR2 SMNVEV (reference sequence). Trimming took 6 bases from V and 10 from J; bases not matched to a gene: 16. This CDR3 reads CASSLTYRDRGLSEQFF. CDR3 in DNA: TGTGCCAGCAGCCTGACCTACCGGGACAGGGGGCTATCGGAGCAGTTCTTC.

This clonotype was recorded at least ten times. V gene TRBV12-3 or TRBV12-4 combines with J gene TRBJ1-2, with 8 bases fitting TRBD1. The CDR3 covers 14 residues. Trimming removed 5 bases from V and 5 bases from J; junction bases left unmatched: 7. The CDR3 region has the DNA TGTGCCAGCAGTCCCGCTGGACAGGGTTATGGCTACACCTTC. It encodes CASSPAGQGYGYTF.

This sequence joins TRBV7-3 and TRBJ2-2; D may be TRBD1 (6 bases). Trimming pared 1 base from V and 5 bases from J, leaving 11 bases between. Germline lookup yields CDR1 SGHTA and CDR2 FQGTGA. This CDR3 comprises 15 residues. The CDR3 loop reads CASSLKGGTTGELFF. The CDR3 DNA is TGTGCCAGCAGCTTAAAAGGGGGTACGACCGGGGAGCTGTTTTTT.

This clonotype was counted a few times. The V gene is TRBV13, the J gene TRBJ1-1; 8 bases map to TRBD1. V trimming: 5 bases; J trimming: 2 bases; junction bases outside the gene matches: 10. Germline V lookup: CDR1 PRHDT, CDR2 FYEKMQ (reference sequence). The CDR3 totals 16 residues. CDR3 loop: CASSPRTTGANTEAFF. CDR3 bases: TGTGCCAGCAGCCCGAGAACGACAGGGGCAAACACTGAAGCTTTCTTT. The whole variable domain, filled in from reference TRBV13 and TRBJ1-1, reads AAGVIQSPRHLIKEKRETATLKCYPIPRHDTVYWYQQGPGQDPQFLISFYEKMQSDKGSIPDRFSAQQFSDYHSELNMSSLELGDSALYFCASSPRTTGANTEAFFGQGTRLTVV.

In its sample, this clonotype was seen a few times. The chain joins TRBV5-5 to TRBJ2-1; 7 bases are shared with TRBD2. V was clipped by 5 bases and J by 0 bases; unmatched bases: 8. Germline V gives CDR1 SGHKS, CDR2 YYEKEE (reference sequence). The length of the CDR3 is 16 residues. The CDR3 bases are TGTGCCAGCAGGGTGGGAGGGCCTAGCTCCTACAATGAGCAGTTCTTC. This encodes CASRVGGPSSYNEQFF.

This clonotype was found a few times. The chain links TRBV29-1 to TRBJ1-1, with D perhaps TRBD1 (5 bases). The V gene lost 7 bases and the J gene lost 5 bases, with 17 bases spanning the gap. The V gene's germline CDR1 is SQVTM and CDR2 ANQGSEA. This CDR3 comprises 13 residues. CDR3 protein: CSAGRGVGTEAFF. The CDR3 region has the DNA TGCAGCGCTGGTAGGGGAGTGGGGACTGAAGCTTTCTTT.

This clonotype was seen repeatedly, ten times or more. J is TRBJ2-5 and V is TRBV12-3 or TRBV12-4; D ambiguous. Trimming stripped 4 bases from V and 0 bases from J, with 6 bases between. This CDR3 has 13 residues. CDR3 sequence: CASSSEYQETQYF. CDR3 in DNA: TGTGCCAGCAGTTCGGAGTACCAAGAGACCCAGTACTTC.

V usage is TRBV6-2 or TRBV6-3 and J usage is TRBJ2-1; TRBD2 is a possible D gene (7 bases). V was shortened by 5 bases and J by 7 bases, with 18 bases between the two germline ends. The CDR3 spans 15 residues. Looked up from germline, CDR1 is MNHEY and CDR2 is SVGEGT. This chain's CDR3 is CASSRWTRGVNEQFF. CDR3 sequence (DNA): TGTGCCAGCAGTCGCTGGACTAGGGGGGTAAATGAGCAGTTCTTC.

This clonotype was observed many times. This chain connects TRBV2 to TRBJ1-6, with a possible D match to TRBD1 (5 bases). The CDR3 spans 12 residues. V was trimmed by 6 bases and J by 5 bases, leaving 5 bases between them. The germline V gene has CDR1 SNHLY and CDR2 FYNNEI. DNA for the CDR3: TGTGCCAGCAGGGGGGATAATTCACCCCTCCACTTT. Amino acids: CASRGDNSPLHF.

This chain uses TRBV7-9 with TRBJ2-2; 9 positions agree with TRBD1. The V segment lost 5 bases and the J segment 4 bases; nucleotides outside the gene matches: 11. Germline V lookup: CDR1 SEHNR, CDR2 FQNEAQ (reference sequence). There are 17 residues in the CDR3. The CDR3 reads CASSPLRGQGSTGELFF. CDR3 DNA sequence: TGTGCCAGCAGCCCTCTTCGAGGACAGGGGAGCACCGGGGAGCTGTTTTTT.

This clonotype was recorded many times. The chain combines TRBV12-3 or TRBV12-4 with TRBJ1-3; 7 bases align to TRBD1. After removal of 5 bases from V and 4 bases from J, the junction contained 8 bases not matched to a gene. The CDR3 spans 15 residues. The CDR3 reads CASSLQGLGGNTIYF. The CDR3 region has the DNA TGTGCCAGCAGTCTACAGGGGCTAGGAGGAAACACCATATATTTT.

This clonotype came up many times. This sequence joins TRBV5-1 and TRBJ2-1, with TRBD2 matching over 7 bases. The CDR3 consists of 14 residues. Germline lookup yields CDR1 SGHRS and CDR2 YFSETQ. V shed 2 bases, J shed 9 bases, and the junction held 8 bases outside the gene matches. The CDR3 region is CASSFGPGGAEQFF. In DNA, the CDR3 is TGCGCCAGCAGCTTTGGTCCGGGGGGAGCTGAGCAGTTCTTC.

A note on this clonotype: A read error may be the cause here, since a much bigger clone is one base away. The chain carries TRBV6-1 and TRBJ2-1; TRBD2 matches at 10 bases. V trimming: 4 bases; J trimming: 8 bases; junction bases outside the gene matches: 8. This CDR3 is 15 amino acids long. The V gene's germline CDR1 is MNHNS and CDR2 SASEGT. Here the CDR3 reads CASSAPSGSVDEQFF. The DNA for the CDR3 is TGTGCCAGCAGTGCCCCTAGCGGGAGCGTCGATGAGCAGTTCTTC.

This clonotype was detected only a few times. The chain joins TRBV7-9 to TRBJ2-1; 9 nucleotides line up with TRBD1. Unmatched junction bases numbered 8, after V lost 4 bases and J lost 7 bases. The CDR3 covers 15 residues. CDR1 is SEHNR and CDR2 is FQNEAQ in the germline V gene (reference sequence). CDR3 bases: TGTGCCAGCAGCTCCCGGACAGGGGAAGTGAATGAGCAGTTCTTC. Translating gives CASSSRTGEVNEQFF. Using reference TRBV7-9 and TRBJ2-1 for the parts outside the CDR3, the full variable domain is DTGVSQNPRHKITKRGQNVTFRCDPISEHNRLYWYRQTLGQGPEFLTYFQNEAQLEKSRLLSDRFSAERPKGSFSTLEIQRTEQGDSAMYLCASSSRTGEVNEQFFGPGTRLTVL.

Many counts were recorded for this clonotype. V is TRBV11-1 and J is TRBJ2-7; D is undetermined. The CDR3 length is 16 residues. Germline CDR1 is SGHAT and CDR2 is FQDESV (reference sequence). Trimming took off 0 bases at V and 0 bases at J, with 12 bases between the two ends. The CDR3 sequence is CASSLAQALSSYEQYF. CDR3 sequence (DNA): TGTGCCAGCAGCTTAGCGCAGGCATTGAGCTCCTACGAGCAGTACTTC.

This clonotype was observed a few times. The CDR3: CASSAAGGPGNTIYF. The CDR3 DNA sequence: TGTGCCAGCAGTGCCGCAGGGGGGCCTGGAAACACCATATATTTT. The V call is TRBV12-3 or TRBV12-4, the J call TRBJ1-3, with TRBD1 matching 7 bases. This CDR3 comprises 15 residues. With V trimmed by 5 bases and J by 2 bases, 6 bases remained unmatched.

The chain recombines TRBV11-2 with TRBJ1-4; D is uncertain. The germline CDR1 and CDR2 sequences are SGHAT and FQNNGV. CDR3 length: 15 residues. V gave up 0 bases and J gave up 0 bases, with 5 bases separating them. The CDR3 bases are TGTGCCAGCAGCTTAGAGGCCGCAACTAATGAAAAACTGTTTTTT. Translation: CASSLEAATNEKLFF.

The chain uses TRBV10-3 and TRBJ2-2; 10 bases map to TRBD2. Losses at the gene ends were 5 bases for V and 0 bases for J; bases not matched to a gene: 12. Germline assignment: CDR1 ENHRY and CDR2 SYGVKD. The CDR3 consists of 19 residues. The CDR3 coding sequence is TGTGCCATCAGTCGGAGAGGACTAGCGGTTTTCGCGAACACCGGGGAGCTGTTTTTT. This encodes CAISRRGLAVFANTGELFF.

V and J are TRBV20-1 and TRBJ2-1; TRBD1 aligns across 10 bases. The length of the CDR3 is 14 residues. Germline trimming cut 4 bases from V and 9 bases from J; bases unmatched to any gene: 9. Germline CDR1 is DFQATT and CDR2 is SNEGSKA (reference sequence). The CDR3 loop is CSANGDRGHGEQFF. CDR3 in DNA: TGCAGTGCTAATGGAGACAGGGGGCACGGTGAGCAGTTCTTC.

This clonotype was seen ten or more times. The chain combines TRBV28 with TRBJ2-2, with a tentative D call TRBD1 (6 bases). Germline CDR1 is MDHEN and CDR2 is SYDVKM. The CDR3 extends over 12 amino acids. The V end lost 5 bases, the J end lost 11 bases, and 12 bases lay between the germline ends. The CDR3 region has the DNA TGTGCCAGCAGTCCCACCGGGACAGAGCTGTTTTTT. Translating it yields CASSPTGTELFF.

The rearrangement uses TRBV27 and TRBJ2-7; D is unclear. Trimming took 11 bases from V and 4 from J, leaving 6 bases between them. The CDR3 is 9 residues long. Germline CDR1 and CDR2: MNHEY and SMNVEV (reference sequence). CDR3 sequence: CAVGYEQYF. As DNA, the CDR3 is TGTGCCGTTGGTTACGAGCAGTACTTC.

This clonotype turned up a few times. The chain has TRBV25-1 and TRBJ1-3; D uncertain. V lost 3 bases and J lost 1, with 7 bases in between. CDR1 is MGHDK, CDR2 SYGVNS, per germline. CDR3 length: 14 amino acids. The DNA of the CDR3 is TGTGCCAGCAGTGACGCAGGTTCTGGAAACACCATATATTTT. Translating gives CASSDAGSGNTIYF.

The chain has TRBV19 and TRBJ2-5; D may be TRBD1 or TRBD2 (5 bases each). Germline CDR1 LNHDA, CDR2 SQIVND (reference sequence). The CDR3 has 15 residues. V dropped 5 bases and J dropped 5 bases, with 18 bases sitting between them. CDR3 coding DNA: TGTGCCAGTAGTCCCCGGGGCCGCGGCATCGAGACCCAGTACTTC. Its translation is CASSPRGRGIETQYF.

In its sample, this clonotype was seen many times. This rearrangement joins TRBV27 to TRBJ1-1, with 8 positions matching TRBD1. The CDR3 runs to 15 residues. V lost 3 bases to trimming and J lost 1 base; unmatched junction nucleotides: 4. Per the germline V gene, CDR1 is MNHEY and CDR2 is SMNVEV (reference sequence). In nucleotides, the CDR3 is TGTGCCAGCAGTTTCGGACAGGGTGGGAACACTGAAGCTTTCTTT. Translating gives CASSFGQGGNTEAFF.

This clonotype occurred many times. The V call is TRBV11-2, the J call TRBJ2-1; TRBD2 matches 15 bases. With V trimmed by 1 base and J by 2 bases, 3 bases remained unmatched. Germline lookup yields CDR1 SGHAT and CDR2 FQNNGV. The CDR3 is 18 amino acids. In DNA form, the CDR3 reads TGTGCCAGCAGCTTAGGGACTAGCGGGAGGGCCGCCTACAATGAGCAGTTCTTC. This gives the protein CASSLGTSGRAAYNEQFF.